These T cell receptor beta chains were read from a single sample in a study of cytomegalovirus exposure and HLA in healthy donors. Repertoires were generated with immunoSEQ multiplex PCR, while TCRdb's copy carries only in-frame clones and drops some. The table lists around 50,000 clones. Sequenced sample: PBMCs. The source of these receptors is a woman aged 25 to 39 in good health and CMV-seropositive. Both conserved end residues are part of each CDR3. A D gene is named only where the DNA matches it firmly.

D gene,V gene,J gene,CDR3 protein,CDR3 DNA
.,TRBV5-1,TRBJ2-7,CASSLGWRSSYEQYF,TGCGCCAGCAGCTTGGGGTGGCGGAGCTCCTACGAGCAGTACTTC
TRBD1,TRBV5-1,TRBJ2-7,CASSLGDRAYEQYF,TGCGCCAGCAGCTTGGGGGACAGGGCCTACGAGCAGTACTTC
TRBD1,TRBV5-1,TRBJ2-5,CASREGQGKETQYF,TGCGCCAGCAGGGAGGGACAGGGGAAAGAGACCCAGTACTTC
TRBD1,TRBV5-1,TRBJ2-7,CASSPRQGLRYEQYF,TGCGCCAGCAGCCCCCGACAGGGTCTGCGCTACGAGCAGTACTTC
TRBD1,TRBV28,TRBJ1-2,CASRDRVGTGVNGYTF,TGTGCCAGCAGAGACCGAGTAGGGACAGGGGTGAACGGCTACACCTTC
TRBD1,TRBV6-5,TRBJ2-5,CASSYGETGSETQYF,TGTGCCAGCAGTTACGGAGAGACAGGGTCGGAGACCCAGTACTTC
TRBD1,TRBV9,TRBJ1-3,CASSLGTGEGLGNTIYF,TGTGCCAGCAGCTTAGGGACAGGGGAAGGACTTGGAAACACCATATATTTT
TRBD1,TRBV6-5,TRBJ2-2,CASRRDRRDTGELFF,TGTGCCAGCAGGCGGGACAGGCGGGACACCGGGGAGCTGTTTTTT
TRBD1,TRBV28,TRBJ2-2,CASRSLSDRGYTGELFF,TGTGCCAGCAGATCACTGTCGGACAGGGGGTACACCGGGGAGCTGTTTTTT
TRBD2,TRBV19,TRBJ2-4,CASSISGGPDIQYF,TGTGCCAGTAGTATCTCGGGGGGGCCGGACATTCAGTACTTC
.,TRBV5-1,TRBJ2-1,CGSSSWGGQDNEQFF,TGCGGCAGCAGTTCTTGGGGGGGGCAGGACAATGAGCAGTTCTTC
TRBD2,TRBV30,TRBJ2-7,CAWTPLAAAYEQYF,TGTGCCTGGACCCCCCTAGCGGCTGCCTACGAGCAGTACTTC
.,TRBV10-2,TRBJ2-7,CASRSRDYEQYF,TGCGCCAGCAGAAGCCGGGACTACGAGCAGTACTTC
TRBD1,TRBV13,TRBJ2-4,CASSLGLGQGGDIQYF,TGTGCCAGCAGCTTAGGCCTCGGACAGGGGGGCGACATTCAGTACTTC
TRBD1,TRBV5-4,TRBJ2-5,CASSVELQQGETQYF,TGTGCCAGCAGCGTGGAACTCCAACAGGGGGAGACCCAGTACTTC
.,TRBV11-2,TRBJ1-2,CASSLGGNYGYTF,TGTGCCAGCAGCTTAGGGGGCAACTATGGCTACACCTTC
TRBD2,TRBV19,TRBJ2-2,CASIPPGGGELFF,TGTGCCAGTATCCCCCCGGGGGGCGGGGAGCTGTTTTTT
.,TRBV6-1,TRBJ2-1,CASSESWASSSYNEQFF,TGTGCCAGCAGTGAAAGCTGGGCCTCGAGCTCCTACAATGAGCAGTTCTTC
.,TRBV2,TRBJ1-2,CASSEALHGVTF,TGTGCCAGCAGTGAAGCGCTTCACGGGGTCACCTTC
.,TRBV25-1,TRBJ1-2,CASSEPYSFLDGYTF,TGTGCCAGCAGTGAACCGTACTCCTTTCTGGATGGCTACACCTTC
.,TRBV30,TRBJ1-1,CAWRGTGDTEAFF,TGTGCCTGGAGGGGGACGGGAGACACTGAAGCTTTCTTT
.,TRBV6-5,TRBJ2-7,CASSYTLGTNEQYF,TGTGCCAGCAGTTATACATTAGGGACAAACGAGCAGTACTTC
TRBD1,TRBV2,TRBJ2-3,CARTGTGSADKQYF,TGTGCCAGGACCGGGACAGGCAGCGCAGATAAGCAGTATTTT
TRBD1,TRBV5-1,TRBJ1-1,CASSPLGQFNTEAFF,TGCGCCAGCAGCCCCTTGGGACAGTTTAACACTGAAGCTTTCTTT
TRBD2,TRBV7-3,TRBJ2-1,CASSQGLAAPEQFF,TGTGCCAGCAGCCAGGGACTAGCGGCCCCCGAGCAGTTCTTC
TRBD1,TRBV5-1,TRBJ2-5,CASSLGAGGETQYF,TGCGCCAGCAGCTTGGGTGCAGGGGGAGAGACCCAGTACTTC
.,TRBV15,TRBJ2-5,CATSRDRGQETQYF,TGTGCCACCAGCAGAGATCGGGGGCAAGAGACCCAGTACTTC
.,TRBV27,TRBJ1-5,CASSLRVHQPQHF,TGTGCCAGCAGTTTGAGGGTTCATCAGCCCCAGCATTTT
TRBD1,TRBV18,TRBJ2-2,CASSVDRVVTGELFF,TGTGCCAGCTCAGTCGACAGGGTTGTAACCGGGGAGCTGTTTTTT
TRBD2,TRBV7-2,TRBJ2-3,CASSPLAGGADTQYF,TGTGCCAGCAGCCCACTAGCGGGGGGCGCAGATACGCAGTATTTT
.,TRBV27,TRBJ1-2,CASSLGPVYGYTF,TGTGCCAGCAGTTTAGGGCCAGTCTATGGCTACACCTTC
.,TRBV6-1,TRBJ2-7,CASSLYADEQYF,TGTGCCAGCAGCCTTTACGCGGACGAGCAGTACTTC
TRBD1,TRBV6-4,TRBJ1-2,CASSVETGQGYGYTF,TGTGCCAGCAGTGTCGAGACAGGACAGGGCTATGGCTACACCTTC
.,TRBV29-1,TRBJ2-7,CSVGRAHEQYF,TGCAGCGTCGGCAGGGCTCACGAGCAGTACTTC
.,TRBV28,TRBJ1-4,CASSPPGLSNEKLFF,TGTGCCAGCAGTCCACCCGGACTGAGTAATGAAAAACTGTTTTTT
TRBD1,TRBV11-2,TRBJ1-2,CASSGYRGLGYGYTF,TGTGCCAGCAGCGGGTACAGGGGGCTCGGCTATGGCTACACCTTC
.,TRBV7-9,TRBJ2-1,CARSLEREQFF,TGTGCCAGAAGCTTGGAGAGGGAGCAGTTCTTC
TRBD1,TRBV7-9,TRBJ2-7,CASSLGGQVEQYF,TGTGCCAGCAGCTTAGGGGGACAGGTCGAGCAGTACTTC
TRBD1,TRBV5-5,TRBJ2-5,CASREQGAETQYF,TGTGCCAGCAGAGAGCAGGGGGCAGAGACCCAGTACTTC
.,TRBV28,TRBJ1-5,CASSTRGTVTSNQPQHF,TGTGCCAGCAGCACCCGTGGAACAGTAACAAGCAATCAGCCCCAGCATTTT
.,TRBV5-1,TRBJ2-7,CASSSIGQTRSYEQYF,TGCGCCAGCAGCTCAATCGGACAGACGAGGTCCTACGAGCAGTACTTC
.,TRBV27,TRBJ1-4,CASSFWGGRGEKLFF,TGTGCCAGCAGTTTTTGGGGGGGGCGAGGTGAAAAACTGTTTTTT
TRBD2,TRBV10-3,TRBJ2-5,CAISLGLAGGGETQYF,TGTGCCATCAGCCTCGGACTAGCGGGAGGGGGTGAGACCCAGTACTTC
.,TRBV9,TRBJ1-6,CASSAGQHPYNSPLHF,TGTGCCAGCAGCGCAGGCCAGCACCCGTATAATTCACCCCTCCACTTT
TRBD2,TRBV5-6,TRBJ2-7,CASSSLRTSGRASTNEQYF,TGTGCCAGCAGCTCTTTGCGGACTAGCGGGAGGGCCTCCACCAACGAGCAGTACTTC
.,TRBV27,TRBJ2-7,CASSLRGMSSYEQYF,TGTGCCAGCAGTTTACGCGGGATGAGCTCCTACGAGCAGTACTTC
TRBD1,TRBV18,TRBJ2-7,CASSPNRTGGEQYF,TGTGCCAGCTCACCTAATCGGACAGGGGGCGAGCAGTACTTC
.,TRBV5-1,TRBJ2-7,CASSLGDTGRYF,TGCGCCAGCAGCTTGGGGGACACCGGGCGGTACTTC
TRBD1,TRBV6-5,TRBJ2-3,CASSPGQGTDTQYF,TGTGCCAGCAGCCCAGGACAGGGCACAGATACGCAGTATTTT
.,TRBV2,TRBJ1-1,CASSEFRTGRIRAFF,TGTGCCAGCAGTGAATTTCGTACAGGGAGAATCAGGGCTTTCTTT